These 5 T cell receptor beta chains were all obtained from the same sample, sequenced in a study of human T cells and chemical hapten exposure. The time point here: healthy volunteer bleed at 6 weeks. Someone pulled total RNA out of unfractionated whole blood. MiXCR, run by TCRdb on the RACE reads, gives a single entry per CDR3 protein. This sample yields around 35,000 distinct CDR3 sequences, of which about 5.5% are seen a single time; 10% to 15% belongs to the top ten. Input material: whole blood. The origin of the receptors is a human donor in good health. Some clones in this sample may be carry-over from other donors' samples.

The table lists this clonotype with many counts. The chain is built from TRBV7-9 and TRBJ2-1; D is possibly TRBD1 (6 bases). Germline values: CDR1 SEHNR, CDR2 FQNEAQ (reference sequence). Trimming left V 5 bases short and J 0 bases short, with 14 bases between. This CDR3 has 16 amino acids. The CDR3 protein is CASSLRADSSYNEQFF. The CDR3 DNA sequence: TGTGCCAGCAGCCTAAGAGCGGACAGCTCCTACAATGAGCAGTTCTTC.

This clonotype was recorded at least ten times. The J gene is TRBJ2-3, the V gene TRBV6-6; either TRBD1 or TRBD2 may supply D (6 bases each). Trimming took 2 bases from V and 3 from J, leaving 18 bases between them. The germline CDR1 and CDR2 sequences are MNHNY and SVGAGI (reference sequence). The CDR3 has 17 amino acids. CDR3 sequence (DNA): TGTGCCAGCAGTTACAGCGGGTCCGGCAGGGGTACAGATACGCAGTATTTT. Residues: CASSYSGSGRGTDTQYF.

This clonotype appeared many times. This sequence joins TRBV20-1 and TRBJ1-2, with 8 positions matching TRBD1. Per germline, CDR1 DFQATT and CDR2 SNEGSKA (reference sequence). This CDR3 spans 14 amino acids. After removal of 6 bases from V and 7 bases from J, the junction contained 13 bases not matched to a gene. The CDR3 coding sequence is TGCAGTGCAACAAAGGGGACAGGTCCTGGTGGCTACACCTTC. Residues: CSATKGTGPGGYTF.

This clonotype was detected ten times or more. The chain recombines TRBV7-2 with TRBJ1-5; D is possibly TRBD1 (5 bases). The length of the CDR3 is 16 residues. Germline V lookup: CDR1 SGHTA, CDR2 FQGNSA. Between the trimmed V and J ends, which lost 0 bases and 7 bases, there was a span of 16 bases. The CDR3 sequence is CASSLATGLVRQPQHF. In DNA, the CDR3 is TGTGCCAGCAGCTTAGCCACAGGACTCGTCCGGCAGCCCCAGCATTTT.

This clonotype was recorded many times. The chain couples TRBV7-2 to TRBJ2-4; 8 positions match TRBD1. Germline CDR1 SGHTA, CDR2 FQGNSA. With V trimmed by 0 bases and J by 7 bases, 8 bases remained unmatched. The CDR3 runs to 16 residues. The CDR3 sequence is CASSLAGRGLGNIQYF. The DNA of the CDR3 is TGTGCCAGCAGCTTAGCGGGCAGGGGGCTTGGTAACATTCAGTACTTC. Combining the CDR3 with reference TRBV7-2 and TRBJ2-4 gives the whole variable domain GAGVSQSPSNKVTEKGKDVELRCDPISGHTALYWYRQSLGQGLEFLIYFQGNSAPDKSGLPSDRFSAERTGGSVSTLTIQRTQQEDSAVYLCASSLAGRGLGNIQYFGAGTRLSVL.